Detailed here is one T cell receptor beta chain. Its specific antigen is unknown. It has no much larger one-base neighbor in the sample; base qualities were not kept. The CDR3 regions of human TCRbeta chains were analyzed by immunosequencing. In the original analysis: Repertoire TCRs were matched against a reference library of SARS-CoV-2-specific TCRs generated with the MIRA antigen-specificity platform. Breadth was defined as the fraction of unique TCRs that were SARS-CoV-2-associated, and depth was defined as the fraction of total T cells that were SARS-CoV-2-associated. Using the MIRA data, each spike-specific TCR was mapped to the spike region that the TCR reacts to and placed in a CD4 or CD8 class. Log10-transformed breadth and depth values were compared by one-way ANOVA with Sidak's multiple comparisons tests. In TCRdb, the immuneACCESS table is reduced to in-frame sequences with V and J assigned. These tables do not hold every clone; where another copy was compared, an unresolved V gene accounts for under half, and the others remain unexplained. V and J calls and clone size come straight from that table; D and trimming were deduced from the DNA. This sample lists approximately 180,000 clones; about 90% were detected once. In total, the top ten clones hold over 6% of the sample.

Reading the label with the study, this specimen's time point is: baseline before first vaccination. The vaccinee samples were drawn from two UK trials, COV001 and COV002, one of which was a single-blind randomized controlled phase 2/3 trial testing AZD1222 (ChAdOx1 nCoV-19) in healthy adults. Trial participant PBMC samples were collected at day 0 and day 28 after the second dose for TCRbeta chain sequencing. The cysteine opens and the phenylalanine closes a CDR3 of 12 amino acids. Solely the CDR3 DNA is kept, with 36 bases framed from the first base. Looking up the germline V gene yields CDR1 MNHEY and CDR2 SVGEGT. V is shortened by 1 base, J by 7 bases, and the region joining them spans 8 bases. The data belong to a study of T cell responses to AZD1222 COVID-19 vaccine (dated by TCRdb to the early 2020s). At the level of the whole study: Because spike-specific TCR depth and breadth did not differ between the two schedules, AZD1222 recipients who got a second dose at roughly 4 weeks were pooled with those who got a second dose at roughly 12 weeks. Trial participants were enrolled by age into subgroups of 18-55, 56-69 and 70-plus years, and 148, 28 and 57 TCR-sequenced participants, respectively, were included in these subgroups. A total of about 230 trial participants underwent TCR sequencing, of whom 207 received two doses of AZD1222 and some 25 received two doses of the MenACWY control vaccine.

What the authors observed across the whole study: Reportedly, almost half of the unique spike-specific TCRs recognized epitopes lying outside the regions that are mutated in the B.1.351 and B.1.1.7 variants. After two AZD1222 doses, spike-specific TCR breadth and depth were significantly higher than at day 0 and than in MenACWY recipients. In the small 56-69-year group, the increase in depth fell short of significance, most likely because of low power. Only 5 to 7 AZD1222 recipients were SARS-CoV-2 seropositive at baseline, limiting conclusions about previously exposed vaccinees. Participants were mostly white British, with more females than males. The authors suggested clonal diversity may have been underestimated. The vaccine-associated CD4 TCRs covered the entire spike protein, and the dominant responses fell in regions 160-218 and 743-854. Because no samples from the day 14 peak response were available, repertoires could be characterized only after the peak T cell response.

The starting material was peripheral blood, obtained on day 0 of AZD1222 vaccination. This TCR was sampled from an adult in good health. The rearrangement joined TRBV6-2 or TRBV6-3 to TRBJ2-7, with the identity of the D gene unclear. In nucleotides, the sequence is TGTGCCAGCAGTTACTACCCTCGGGAGCAGTACTTC. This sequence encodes CASSYYPREQYF.